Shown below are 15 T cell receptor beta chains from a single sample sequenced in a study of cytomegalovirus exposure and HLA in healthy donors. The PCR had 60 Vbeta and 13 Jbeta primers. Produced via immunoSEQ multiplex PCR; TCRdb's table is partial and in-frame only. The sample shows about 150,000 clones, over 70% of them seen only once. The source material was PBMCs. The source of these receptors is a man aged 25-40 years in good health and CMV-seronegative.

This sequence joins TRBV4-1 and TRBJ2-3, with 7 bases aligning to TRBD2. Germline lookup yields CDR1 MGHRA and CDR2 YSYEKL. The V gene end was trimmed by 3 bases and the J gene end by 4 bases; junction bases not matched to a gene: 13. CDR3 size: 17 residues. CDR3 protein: CASSHPLGEGPSDTQYF. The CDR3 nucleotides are TGCGCCAGCAGCCATCCCCTCGGGGAGGGCCCCTCAGATACGCAGTATTTT.

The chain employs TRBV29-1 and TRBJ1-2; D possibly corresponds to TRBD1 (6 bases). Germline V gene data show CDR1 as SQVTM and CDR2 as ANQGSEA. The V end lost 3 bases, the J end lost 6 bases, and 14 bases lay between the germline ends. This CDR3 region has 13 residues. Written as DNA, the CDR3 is TGCAGCGTTGAGTCATTTGAGGGGGATGGCTACACCTTC. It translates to CSVESFEGDGYTF. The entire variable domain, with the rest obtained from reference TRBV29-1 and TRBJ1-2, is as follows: SAVISQKPSRDICQRGTSLTIQCQVDSQVTMMFWYRQQPGQSLTLIATANQGSEATYESGFVIDKFPISRPNLTFSTLTVSNMSPEDSSIYLCSVESFEGDGYTFGSGTRLTVV.

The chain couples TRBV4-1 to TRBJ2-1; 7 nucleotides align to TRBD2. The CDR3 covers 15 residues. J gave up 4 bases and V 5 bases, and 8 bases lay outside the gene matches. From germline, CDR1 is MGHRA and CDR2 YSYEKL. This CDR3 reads CASSSGGRVYNEQFF. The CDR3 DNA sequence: TGCGCCAGCAGCTCGGGCGGGAGAGTTTACAATGAGCAGTTCTTC.

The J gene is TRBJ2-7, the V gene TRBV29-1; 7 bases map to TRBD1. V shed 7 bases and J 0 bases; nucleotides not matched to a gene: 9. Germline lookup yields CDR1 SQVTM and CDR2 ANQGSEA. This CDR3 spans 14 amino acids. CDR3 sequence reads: CSAQTGFSSYEQYF. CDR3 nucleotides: TGCAGCGCGCAGACAGGGTTTTCCTCCTACGAGCAGTACTTC.

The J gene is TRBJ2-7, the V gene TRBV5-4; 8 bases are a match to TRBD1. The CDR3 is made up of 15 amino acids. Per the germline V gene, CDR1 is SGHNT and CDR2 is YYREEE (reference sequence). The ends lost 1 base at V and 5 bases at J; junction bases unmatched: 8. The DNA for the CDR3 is TGTGCCAGCAGCTTGTCGTCGGGACAGGTCCACGAGCAGTACTTC. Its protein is CASSLSSGQVHEQYF.

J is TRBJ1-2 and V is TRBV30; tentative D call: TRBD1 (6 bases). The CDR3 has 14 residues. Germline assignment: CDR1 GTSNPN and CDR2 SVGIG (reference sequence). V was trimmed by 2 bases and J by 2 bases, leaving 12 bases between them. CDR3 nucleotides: TGTGCCTGGAGTCTAGGGCAGGGGAACTATGGCTACACCTTC. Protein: CAWSLGQGNYGYTF. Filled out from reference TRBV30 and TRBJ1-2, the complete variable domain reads SQTIHQWPATLVQPVGSPLSLECTVEGTSNPNLYWYRQAAGRGLQLLFYSVGIGQISSEVPQNLSASRPQDRQFILSSKKLLLSDSGFYLCAWSLGQGNYGYTFGSGTRLTVV.

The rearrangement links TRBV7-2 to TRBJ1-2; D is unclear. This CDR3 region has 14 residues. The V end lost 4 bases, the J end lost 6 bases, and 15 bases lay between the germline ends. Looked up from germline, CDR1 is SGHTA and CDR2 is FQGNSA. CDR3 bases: TGTGCCAGCAGCTCCCCAGGTTTGGTCGATGGCTACACCTTC. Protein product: CASSSPGLVDGYTF.

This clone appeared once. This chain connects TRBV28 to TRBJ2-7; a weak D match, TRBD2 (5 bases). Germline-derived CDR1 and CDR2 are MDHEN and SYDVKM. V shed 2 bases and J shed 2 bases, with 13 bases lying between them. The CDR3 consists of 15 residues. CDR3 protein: CASSLPPGVTYEQYF. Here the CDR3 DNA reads TGTGCCAGCAGTTTACCCCCCGGGGTTACCTACGAGCAGTACTTC.

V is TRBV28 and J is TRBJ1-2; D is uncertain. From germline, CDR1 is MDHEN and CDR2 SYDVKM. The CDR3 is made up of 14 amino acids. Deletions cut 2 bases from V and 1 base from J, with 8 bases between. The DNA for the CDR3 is TGTGCCAGCAGTTTACAGCAGGATAACTATGGCTACACCTTC. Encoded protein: CASSLQQDNYGYTF.

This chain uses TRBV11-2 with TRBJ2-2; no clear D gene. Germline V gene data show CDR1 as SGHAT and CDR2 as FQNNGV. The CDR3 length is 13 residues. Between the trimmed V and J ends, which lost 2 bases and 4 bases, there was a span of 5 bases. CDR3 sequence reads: CASSLLFTGELFF. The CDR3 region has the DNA TGTGCCAGCAGCTTATTATTCACCGGGGAGCTGTTTTTT.

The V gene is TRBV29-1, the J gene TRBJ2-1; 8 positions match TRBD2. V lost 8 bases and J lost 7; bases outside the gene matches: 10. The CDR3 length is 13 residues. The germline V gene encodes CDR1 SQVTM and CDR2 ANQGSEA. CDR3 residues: CSLGSGSGNEQFF. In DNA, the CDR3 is TGCAGCCTCGGGAGCGGGAGTGGTAATGAGCAGTTCTTC.

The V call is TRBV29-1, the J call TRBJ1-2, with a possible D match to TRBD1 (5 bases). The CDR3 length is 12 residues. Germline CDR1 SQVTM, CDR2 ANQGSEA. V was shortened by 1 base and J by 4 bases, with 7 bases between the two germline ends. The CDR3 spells CSVEGGFYGYTF. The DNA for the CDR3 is TGCAGCGTTGAAGGGGGCTTCTATGGCTACACCTTC.

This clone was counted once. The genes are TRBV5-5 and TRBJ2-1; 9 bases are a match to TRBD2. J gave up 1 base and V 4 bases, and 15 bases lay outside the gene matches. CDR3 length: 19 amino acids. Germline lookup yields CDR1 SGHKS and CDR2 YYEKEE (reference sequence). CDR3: CASSPRVAGDFGSYNEQFF. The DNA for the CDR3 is TGTGCCAGCAGCCCCCGGGTAGCGGGAGATTTCGGATCCTACAATGAGCAGTTCTTC. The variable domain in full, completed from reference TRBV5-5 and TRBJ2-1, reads DAGVTQSPTHLIKTRGQQVTLRCSPISGHKSVSWYQQVLGQGPQFIFQYYEKEERGRGNFPDRFSARQFPNYSSELNVNALLLGDSALYLCASSPRVAGDFGSYNEQFFGPGTRLTVL.

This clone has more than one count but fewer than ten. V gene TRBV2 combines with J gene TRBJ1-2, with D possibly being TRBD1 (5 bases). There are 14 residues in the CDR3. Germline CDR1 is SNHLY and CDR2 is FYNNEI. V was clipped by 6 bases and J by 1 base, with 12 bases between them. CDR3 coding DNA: TGTGCCAGCAGCCAAAGCGGGGGTAACTATGGCTACACCTTC. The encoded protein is CASSQSGGNYGYTF.

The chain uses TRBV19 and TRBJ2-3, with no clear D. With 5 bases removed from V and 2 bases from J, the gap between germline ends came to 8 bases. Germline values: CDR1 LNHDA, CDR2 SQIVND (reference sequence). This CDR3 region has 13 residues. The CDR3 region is CASSPSFTDTQYF. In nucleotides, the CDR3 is TGTGCCAGTAGTCCGTCGTTCACAGATACGCAGTATTTT.